Each of the 12 T cell receptor beta chains below was sequenced from the same sample in a study of blood T cell repertoires in COVID-19. Only in-frame clones appear in the TCRdb table, and some are missing; sequencing was by immunoSEQ multiplex PCR. The repertoire holds roughly 70,000 clones, with about 90% as singletons. The sequenced sample consisted of peripheral blood. The receptors were sampled from a human donor in a cohort sampled during active COVID-19.

J is TRBJ2-7 and V is TRBV19; 10 bases fit TRBD1. The ends lost 11 bases at V and 4 bases at J; junction bases unmatched: 14. Germline V CDR1 and CDR2: LNHDA, SQIVND (reference sequence). The CDR3 sequence is 15 residues long. Here the CDR3 DNA reads TGTGCCCCCTTACGTGAGGGACAGGGGCTTTACGAGCAGTACTTC. Encoded protein: CAPLREGQGLYEQYF.

V usage is TRBV18 and J usage is TRBJ2-7; tentatively, D is TRBD1 (6 bases). Germline V gene sequence: CDR1 KGHSH, CDR2 LQKENI. The CDR3 loop spans 15 amino acids. V was clipped by 2 bases and J by 1 base, with 12 bases between them. DNA of the CDR3: TGTGCCAGCTCACCAGGCAGGGGCAAATCCTACGAGCAGTACTTC. Translation gives CASSPGRGKSYEQYF.

V is TRBV6-2 or TRBV6-3 and J is TRBJ2-7; 10 bases match TRBD2. V was clipped by 2 bases and J by 4 bases; unmatched bases: 2. This CDR3 is built from 14 residues. CDR1 and CDR2 from the germline V gene are MNHEY and SVGEGT. CDR3 DNA sequence: TGTGCCAGCAGTTACAAGGGACTAGCGTACGAGCAGTACTTC. It translates to CASSYKGLAYEQYF.

This clone came up once. The rearrangement joins TRBV10-3 to TRBJ2-7; D is undetermined. The CDR3 loop spans 11 amino acids. Trimming removed 3 bases from V and 3 bases from J, with 3 bases in between. Germline V gene lookup returns CDR1 ENHRY and CDR2 SYGVKD. CDR3 region: CAISDSYEQYF. The DNA of the CDR3 is TGTGCCATCAGTGACAGCTACGAGCAGTACTTC.

This sequence joins TRBV10-3 and TRBJ1-2, with TRBD1 as a possible D gene (6 bases). Trimming shortened V by 11 bases and J by 0 bases, and 16 bases separated the two germline ends. Germline CDR1 and CDR2: ENHRY and SYGVKD. CDR3 size: 14 residues. This chain's CDR3 is CAAGRGNPNYGYTF. The CDR3 DNA is TGTGCCGCTGGCAGGGGCAACCCTAACTATGGCTACACCTTC.

This chain uses TRBV5-6 with TRBJ1-2; unclear D gene. Trimming pared 0 bases from V and 6 bases from J, leaving 12 bases between. The CDR3 spans 14 residues. Germline V gene lookup returns CDR1 SGHDT and CDR2 YYEEEE. The CDR3 nucleotides read TGTGCCAGCAGCTTGGGTATATTGGCAGATGGCTACACCTTC. Amino acid sequence: CASSLGILADGYTF.

The chain employs TRBV28 and TRBJ1-4; 9 nucleotides match TRBD1. The trim removed 7 bases at V and 8 bases at J, leaving 8 bases unmatched. Per the germline V gene, CDR1 is MDHEN and CDR2 is SYDVKM. CDR3 length: 14 residues. In DNA, the CDR3 is TGTGCCAGCAAACTACAGGGGGCGGAGGAAAAACTGTTTTTT. Its translation: CASKLQGAEEKLFF.

V usage is TRBV28 and J usage is TRBJ1-2; TRBD1 matches 8 bases. CDR1 is MDHEN, CDR2 SYDVKM, per germline. The CDR3 extends over 13 amino acids. Trimming cost V 2 bases and J 8 bases; bases outside gene matches: 4. The CDR3 DNA reads TGTGCCAGCAGTTTAGGACAGGGCTGGGGCTACACCTTC. Amino acids: CASSLGQGWGYTF.

The chain joins TRBV5-6 to TRBJ2-7; D perhaps matches TRBD2 (5 bases). The CDR3 length is 15 residues. The germline V and J ends were trimmed by 4 bases and 0 bases, with 14 bases remaining between them. The germline gives CDR1 SGHDT, CDR2 YYEEEE. CDR3: CASSPGLGSSYEQYF. The CDR3 DNA sequence: TGTGCCAGCAGCCCCGGACTGGGGAGCTCCTACGAGCAGTACTTC.

CDR3 loop: CASRTGTGGSPLHF. CDR3 nucleotide sequence: TGTGCCAGCAGGACCGGGACAGGAGGTTCACCCCTCCACTTT. The chain has TRBV6-5 and TRBJ1-6; 8 nucleotides match TRBD1. Losses at the gene ends were 6 bases for V and 9 bases for J; bases not matched to a gene: 7. Germline-derived CDR1 and CDR2 are MNHEY and SVGAGI. The length of the CDR3 is 14 residues.

The rearrangement joins TRBV24-1 to TRBJ1-3, with D hard to call. The V gene's germline CDR1 is KGHDR and CDR2 SFDVKD. Trimming removed 0 bases from V and 3 bases from J, with 2 bases in between. There are 13 residues in the CDR3. CDR3 DNA: TGTGCCACCAGTGATTTGCGTGGAAACACCATATATTTT. It is translated as CATSDLRGNTIYF.

The chain employs TRBV28 and TRBJ1-1; 7 positions agree with TRBD1. Trimming took 6 bases from V and 6 from J; bases not matched to a gene: 10. CDR1 and CDR2 from the germline V gene are MDHEN and SYDVKM. The CDR3 runs 14 residues. The CDR3 sequence is CASRKTGSTPEAFF. As DNA, the CDR3 is TGTGCCAGCAGGAAGACAGGGAGTACCCCTGAAGCTTTCTTT.